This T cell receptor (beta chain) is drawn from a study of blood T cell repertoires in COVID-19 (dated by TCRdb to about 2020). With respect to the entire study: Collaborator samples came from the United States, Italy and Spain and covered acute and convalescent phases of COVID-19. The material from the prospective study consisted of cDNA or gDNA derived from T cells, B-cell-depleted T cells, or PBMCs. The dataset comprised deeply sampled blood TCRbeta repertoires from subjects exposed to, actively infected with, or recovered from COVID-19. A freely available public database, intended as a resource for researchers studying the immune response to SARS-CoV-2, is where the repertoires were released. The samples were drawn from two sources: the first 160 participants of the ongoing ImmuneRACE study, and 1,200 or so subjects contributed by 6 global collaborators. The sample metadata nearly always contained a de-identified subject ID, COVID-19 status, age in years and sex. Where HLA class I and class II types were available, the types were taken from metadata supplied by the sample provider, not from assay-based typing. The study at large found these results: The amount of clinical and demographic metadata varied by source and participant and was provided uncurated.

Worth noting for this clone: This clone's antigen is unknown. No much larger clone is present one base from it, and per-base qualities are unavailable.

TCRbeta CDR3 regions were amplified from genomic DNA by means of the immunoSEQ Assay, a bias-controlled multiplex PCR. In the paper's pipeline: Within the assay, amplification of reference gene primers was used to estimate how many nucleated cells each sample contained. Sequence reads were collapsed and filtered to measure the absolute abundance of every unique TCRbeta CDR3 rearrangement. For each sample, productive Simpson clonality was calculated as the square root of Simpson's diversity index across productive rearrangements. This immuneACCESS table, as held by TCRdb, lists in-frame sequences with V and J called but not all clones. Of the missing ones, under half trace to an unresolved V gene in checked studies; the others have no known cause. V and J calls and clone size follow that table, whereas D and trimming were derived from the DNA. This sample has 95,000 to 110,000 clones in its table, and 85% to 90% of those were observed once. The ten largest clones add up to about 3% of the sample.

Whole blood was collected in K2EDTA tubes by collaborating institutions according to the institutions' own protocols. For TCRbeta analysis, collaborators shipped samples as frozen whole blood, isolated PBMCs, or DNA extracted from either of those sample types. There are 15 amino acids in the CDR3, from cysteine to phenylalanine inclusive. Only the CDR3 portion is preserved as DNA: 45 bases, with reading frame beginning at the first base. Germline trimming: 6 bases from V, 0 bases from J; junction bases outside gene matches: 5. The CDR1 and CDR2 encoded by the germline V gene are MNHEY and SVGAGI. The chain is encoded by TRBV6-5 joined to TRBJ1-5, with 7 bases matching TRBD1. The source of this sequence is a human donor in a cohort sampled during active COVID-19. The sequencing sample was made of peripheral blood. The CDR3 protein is CASSRDSYSNQPQHF. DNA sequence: TGTGCCAGCAGCAGGGACAGTTATAGCAATCAGCCCCAGCATTTT.